These 30 T cell receptor beta chains originate from one sample sequenced in a study of cytomegalovirus exposure and HLA in healthy donors. The PCR made use of 60 Vbeta and 13 Jbeta primers. Measured with immunoSEQ multiplex PCR; TCRdb has only the in-frame clones, and not every one. The repertoire consists of around 70,000 clones, with just over 70% occurring once and the leading ten covering around 4.7%. Sequenced input: PBMCs. These receptors all stem from a man aged 55 to 70 in good health and CMV-seropositive.

This clone was seen a single time. The genes are TRBV14 and TRBJ1-1; no clear D. The CDR3 extends over 14 amino acids. Trimming pared 1 base from V and 1 base from J, leaving 7 bases between. Germline loops: CDR1 SGHDN, CDR2 FVKESK. The CDR3 sequence is CASSQVRTNTEAFF. As DNA, the CDR3 is TGTGCCAGCAGCCAAGTCAGAACGAACACTGAAGCTTTCTTT.

This clone was seen a few times. Here the CDR3 reads CASSQDGHLATNEKLFF. CDR3 DNA sequence: TGTGCCAGCAGTCAAGACGGCCACCTAGCAACTAATGAAAAACTGTTTTTT. V usage is TRBV7-9 and J usage is TRBJ1-4; D ambiguous. The V end was cut by 6 bases, the J end by 0 bases, with 17 bases between. CDR3 length: 17 residues. CDR1 and CDR2 (germline): SEHNR, FQNEAQ (reference sequence).

V gene TRBV19 combines with J gene TRBJ1-2; D unresolved. The CDR3 totals 15 residues. The ends were cut back, 3 bases at V and 5 bases at J, with 16 bases in the middle. CDR1 is LNHDA, CDR2 SQIVND, per germline (reference sequence). CDR3 nucleotides: TGTGCCAGTAGTATGAGGGCAGACTCAACTTATGGCTACACCTTC. It encodes CASSMRADSTYGYTF.

V gene TRBV25-1 combines with J gene TRBJ1-1; no reliable D call. This CDR3 spans 14 amino acids. In germline, CDR1 is MGHDK, CDR2 SYGVNS. Trimming removed 1 base at V and 2 bases at J, with 8 bases between. As DNA, the CDR3 is TGTGCCAGCAGTGAATTGGGCATTAACACTGAAGCTTTCTTT. It yields the protein CASSELGINTEAFF.

The genes are TRBV7-9 and TRBJ1-4; 9 nucleotides match TRBD1. The ends lost 5 bases at V and 8 bases at J; junction bases unmatched: 6. Germline CDR1 reads SEHNR; CDR2 reads FQNEAQ (reference sequence). The CDR3 spans 14 residues. Here the CDR3 DNA reads TGTGCCAGCAGCCTTCGGGACAGGGACGAAAAACTGTTTTTT. It is translated as CASSLRDRDEKLFF.

The chain is built from TRBV2 and TRBJ2-1, with 10 bases that match TRBD1. The V and J ends lost 5 bases and 1 base, in that order; junction bases with no gene match: 2. CDR1 is SNHLY and CDR2 is FYNNEI in the germline V gene. The CDR3 sequence is 15 residues long. CDR3 DNA: TGTGCCAGCAGTCGGGACAGGGGATCCTACAATGAGCAGTTCTTC. Translating gives CASSRDRGSYNEQFF.

This clone is medium-sized (0.01 to 0.1%) within its sample. The chain has TRBV9 and TRBJ2-3; TRBD2 agrees at 8 bases. Germline CDR1 reads SGDLS; CDR2 reads YYNGEE. The length of the CDR3 is 16 residues. With V trimmed by 1 base and J by 3 bases, 7 bases remained unmatched. The DNA for the CDR3 is TGTGCCAGCAGCGTATCTGGACTAGCTGGTACAGATACGCAGTATTTT. This codes for CASSVSGLAGTDTQYF. The variable domain in full, with the rest retrieved from reference TRBV9 and TRBJ2-3, is DSGVTQTPKHLITATGQRVTLRCSPRSGDLSVYWYQQSLDQGLQFLIQYYNGEERAKGNILERFSAQQFPDLHSELNLSSLELGDSALYFCASSVSGLAGTDTQYFGPGTRLTVL.

J is TRBJ2-7 and V is TRBV28; TRBD2 might be the D (9 bases). The germline V gene encodes CDR1 MDHEN and CDR2 SYDVKM. The CDR3 sequence is 18 residues long. V dropped 8 bases and J dropped 4 bases, with 30 bases sitting between them. CDR3 amino acids: CASRATGGSGGRGYEQYF. DNA for the CDR3: TGTGCCAGCCGAGCTACAGGGGGGAGTGGCGGGAGGGGGTACGAGCAGTACTTC.

This clone turned up a few times. The gene calls are TRBV4-3 and TRBJ2-7, with 12 bases matching TRBD2. Germline CDR1 is LGHNA and CDR2 is YSLEER. J was trimmed by 4 bases and V by 0 bases; bases with no gene match: 7. The CDR3 has 17 amino acids. The CDR3 sequence is CASSQEASGGARYEQYF. CDR3 sequence (DNA): TGCGCCAGCAGCCAAGAGGCTAGCGGGGGGGCGAGGTACGAGCAGTACTTC.

There are a few counts of this clone. The chain has TRBV2 and TRBJ1-4; possible D gene TRBD1, 6 bases. Germline CDR1 SNHLY, CDR2 FYNNEI. The germline V and J ends were trimmed by 2 bases and 6 bases, with 10 bases remaining between them. CDR3 length: 14 amino acids. CDR3: CASSETGLDEKLFF. Here the CDR3 DNA reads TGTGCCAGCAGTGAAACAGGGCTTGATGAAAAACTGTTTTTT.

The V and J genes are TRBV4-1 and TRBJ2-2; TRBD2 might be the D (6 bases). Trimming took 1 base from V and 1 from J, leaving 13 bases between them. The germline V gene has CDR1 MGHRA and CDR2 YSYEKL. This CDR3 is built from 17 residues. The CDR3 loop reads CASSQAVAGLNTGELFF. The CDR3 DNA sequence: TGCGCCAGCAGCCAAGCCGTGGCGGGGCTGAACACCGGGGAGCTGTTTTTT.

The chain is built from TRBV27 and TRBJ1-3; 7 bases are shared with TRBD1. Germline V lookup: CDR1 MNHEY, CDR2 SMNVEV (reference sequence). Germline trimming cut 6 bases from V and 0 bases from J; bases unmatched to any gene: 2. The CDR3 is 14 residues long. CDR3 sequence (DNA): TGTGCCAGCAGGACAGGGCCCTCTGGAAACACCATATATTTT. It is translated as CASRTGPSGNTIYF.

For the CDR3, the DNA is TGTGCCAGCAGGCCGGACAGGGGCACCGGGGAGCTGTTTTTT. It is translated as CASRPDRGTGELFF. The chain joins TRBV7-3 to TRBJ2-2, with 9 positions matching TRBD1. Germline V gene sequence: CDR1 SGHTA, CDR2 FQGTGA. The CDR3 runs 14 residues. V lost 6 bases and J lost 4; bases outside the gene matches: 3.

V is TRBV7-3 and J is TRBJ1-2; the D is unclear. CDR1 SGHTA and CDR2 FQGTGA come from the germline V gene. The CDR3 consists of 12 residues. Trimming removed 4 bases from V and 7 bases from J, with 10 bases in between. The chain's CDR3 is CASSSDRVGYTF. CDR3 nucleotides: TGTGCCAGCAGCTCGGATCGGGTTGGCTACACCTTC.

This clone has only one observation. This rearrangement joins TRBV28 to TRBJ1-5; D perhaps matches TRBD1 (6 bases). V shed 6 bases and J shed 3 bases, with 21 bases lying between them. CDR3 length: 17 residues. CDR1 and CDR2 from the germline V gene are MDHEN and SYDVKM. The chain's CDR3 is CASSVAVGAQSNQPQHF. The CDR3 nucleotides read TGTGCCAGCAGCGTCGCTGTGGGGGCGCAGTCCAATCAGCCCCAGCATTTT.

The V gene is TRBV4-3, the J gene TRBJ1-6; 10 bases match TRBD1. Germline V gene lookup returns CDR1 LGHNA and CDR2 YSLEER. The CDR3 length is 14 residues. J gave up 10 bases and V 3 bases, and 3 bases lay outside the gene matches. The CDR3 loop reads CASSQTGGKSPLHF. The CDR3 coding sequence is TGCGCCAGCAGCCAGACAGGGGGCAAATCACCCCTCCACTTT.

This sequence joins TRBV7-2 and TRBJ2-1; D gene ambiguous. V was trimmed by 7 bases and J by 8 bases, leaving 12 bases between them. Germline V gives CDR1 SGHTA, CDR2 FQGNSA. The CDR3 extends over 12 amino acids. The CDR3 sequence is CASTPLFDEQFF. The CDR3 DNA sequence: TGTGCCAGCACCCCTCTCTTCGATGAGCAGTTCTTC.

The chain couples TRBV7-2 to TRBJ1-5; the match to TRBD1 covers 7 bases. V lost 4 bases, J lost 4 bases, and 4 bases stayed unmatched. This CDR3 spans 14 amino acids. CDR1 is SGHTA, CDR2 FQGNSA, per germline. CDR3 sequence: CASSSRGENQPQHF. CDR3 DNA: TGTGCCAGCAGCTCCAGGGGGGAGAATCAGCCCCAGCATTTT.

In the case of this clone: At the DNA level, this CDR3 is encoded by other sequences in the same sample as well. The rearrangement links TRBV2 to TRBJ1-5; possible D gene TRBD1, 5 bases. Deletions cut 6 bases from V and 6 bases from J, with 18 bases between. The germline V gene has CDR1 SNHLY and CDR2 FYNNEI. The CDR3 runs 15 residues. In nucleotides, the CDR3 is TGTGCCAGCAGCTCCTTAACCGCGCAGGGTCAGCCCCAGCATTTT. Amino acid sequence: CASSSLTAQGQPQHF.

The J gene is TRBJ1-1, the V gene TRBV7-3; D might be TRBD1 (5 bases). This CDR3 contains 14 residues. V lost 6 bases and J 5 bases, leaving 16 bases between the germline ends. Germline CDR1 reads SGHTA; CDR2 reads FQGTGA. The CDR3 protein is CASSAGNRDTEAFF. CDR3 DNA sequence: TGTGCCAGCAGTGCAGGGAATAGGGATACTGAAGCTTTCTTT.

The chain employs TRBV6-6 and TRBJ2-7; the match to TRBD1 covers 10 bases. Germline CDR1 MNHNY, CDR2 SVGAGI (reference sequence). Trimming took 5 bases from V and 2 from J; bases not matched to a gene: 3. CDR3 length: 14 amino acids. The CDR3 bases are TGTGCCAGCAGTCAAGGACAGGGGGCCTACGAGCAGTACTTC. This translates into CASSQGQGAYEQYF.

V usage is TRBV6-1 and J usage is TRBJ1-5; D is ambiguous. This CDR3 spans 18 amino acids. The germline CDR1 and CDR2 sequences are MNHNS and SASEGT. Trimming cost V 0 bases and J 4 bases, with 19 bases left between them. The chain's CDR3 is CASSEAYQRFTSNQPQHF. CDR3 DNA: TGTGCCAGCAGTGAAGCGTATCAGAGATTTACTAGTAATCAGCCCCAGCATTTT.

V gene TRBV28 combines with J gene TRBJ2-7; perhaps TRBD1 as D (5 bases). The CDR3 runs 13 residues. Trimming removed 5 bases at V and 5 bases at J, with 13 bases between. The germline CDR1 and CDR2 sequences are MDHEN and SYDVKM. The CDR3: CASSPQGIDEQYF. DNA for the CDR3: TGTGCCAGCAGTCCTCAGGGTATCGACGAGCAGTACTTC.

The CDR3 coding sequence is TGTGCCAGCAGTTTACGGGCAGGAGGGTACACTGAAGCTTTCTTT. Protein product: CASSLRAGGYTEAFF. V is TRBV6-5 and J is TRBJ1-1; D is uncertain. Germline CDR1 and CDR2: MNHEY and SVGAGI. The germline V and J ends were trimmed by 4 bases and 3 bases, with 15 bases remaining between them. The CDR3 is 15 amino acids.

The chain has TRBV5-1 and TRBJ2-5; 15 positions agree with TRBD2. Losses at the gene ends were 7 bases for V and 0 bases for J; bases not matched to a gene: 10. The CDR3 loop spans 18 amino acids. CDR1 and CDR2 from the germline V gene are SGHRS and YFSETQ. CDR3 loop: CASAPGLAGGRYQETQYF. Here the CDR3 DNA reads TGCGCCAGCGCCCCCGGACTAGCGGGAGGGCGGTACCAAGAGACCCAGTACTTC.

This clone was counted between two and nine times. The chain combines TRBV6-6 with TRBJ1-4; D is perhaps TRBD1 (6 bases). V was shortened by 7 bases and J by 7 bases, with 16 bases between the two germline ends. The germline V gene encodes CDR1 MNHNY and CDR2 SVGAGI (reference sequence). This CDR3 has 14 residues. CDR3: CASTTRGSAEKLFF. As DNA, the CDR3 is TGTGCCAGCACCACGAGGGGGTCTGCTGAAAAACTGTTTTTT.

The chain has TRBV7-2 and TRBJ2-1; 7 nucleotides line up with TRBD2. In germline, CDR1 is SGHTA, CDR2 FQGNSA. Losses at the gene ends were 2 bases for V and 9 bases for J; bases not matched to a gene: 7. The CDR3 consists of 14 residues. The CDR3 is CASSLWGRASEQFF. The CDR3 bases are TGTGCCAGCAGCTTATGGGGGAGGGCCAGTGAGCAGTTCTTC. The full variable domain, its missing parts supplied by reference TRBV7-2 and TRBJ2-1, is GAGVSQSPSNKVTEKGKDVELRCDPISGHTALYWYRQSLGQGLEFLIYFQGNSAPDKSGLPSDRFSAERTGGSVSTLTIQRTQQEDSAVYLCASSLWGRASEQFFGPGTRLTVL.

The J gene is TRBJ2-5, the V gene TRBV30, with 8 bases that match TRBD2. CDR1 and CDR2 from the germline V gene are GTSNPN and SVGIG (reference sequence). V shed 2 bases and J 5 bases; nucleotides not matched to a gene: 10. The CDR3 spans 15 residues. The CDR3 spells CAWSRGTGGRETQYF. As DNA, the CDR3 is TGTGCCTGGAGTAGGGGAACGGGGGGGCGGGAGACCCAGTACTTC.

The chain recombines TRBV14 with TRBJ2-5, with 8 nucleotides matching TRBD1. Looked up from germline, CDR1 is SGHDN and CDR2 is FVKESK. The CDR3 is 17 residues long. Trimming took 2 bases from V and 4 from J; bases not matched to a gene: 12. The CDR3 nucleotides are TGTGCCAGCAGCCAAAGAGCCGGGACAGGTGGCGGAGAGACCCAGTACTTC. Amino acid sequence: CASSQRAGTGGGETQYF. Variable domain in full (rest from reference TRBV14 and TRBJ2-5): EAGVTQFPSHSVIEKGQTVTLRCDPISGHDNLYWYRRVMGKEIKFLLHFVKESKQDESGMPNNRFLAERTGGTYSTLKVQPAELEDSGVYFCASSQRAGTGGGETQYFGPGTRLLVL.

The V and J genes are TRBV13 and TRBJ2-1; no firm D call. V lost 2 bases to trimming and J lost 4 bases, with 3 bases between them. This CDR3 is built from 12 residues. Germline V gene lookup returns CDR1 PRHDT and CDR2 FYEKMQ (reference sequence). In DNA, the CDR3 is TGTGCCAGCAGCTTACTTTACAATGAGCAGTTCTTC. Translated, it gives CASSLLYNEQFF.